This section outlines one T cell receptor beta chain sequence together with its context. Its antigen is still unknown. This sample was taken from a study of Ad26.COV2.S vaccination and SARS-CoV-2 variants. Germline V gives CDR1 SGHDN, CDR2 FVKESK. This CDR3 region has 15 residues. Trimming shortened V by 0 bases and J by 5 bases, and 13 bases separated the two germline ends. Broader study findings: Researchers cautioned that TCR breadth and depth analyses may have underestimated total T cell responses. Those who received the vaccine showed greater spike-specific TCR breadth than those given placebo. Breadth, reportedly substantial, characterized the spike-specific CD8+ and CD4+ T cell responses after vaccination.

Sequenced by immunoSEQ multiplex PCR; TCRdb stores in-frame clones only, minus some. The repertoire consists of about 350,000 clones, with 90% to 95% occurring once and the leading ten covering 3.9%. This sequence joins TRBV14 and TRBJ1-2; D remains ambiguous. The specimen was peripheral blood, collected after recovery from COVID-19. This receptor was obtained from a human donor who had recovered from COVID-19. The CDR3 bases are TGTGCCAGCAGCCAAGAGGAGGGAGTGGGATATGGCTACACCTTC. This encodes CASSQEEGVGYGYTF.